This T cell receptor beta chain stems from a study of shared clonotypes between healthy human individuals. Across the study: Serving as donors were a couple of women and a few men, whose ages spanned 18 to 49. Each donor had three CD4 naive, three CD4 memory, two CD8 naive and one CD8 memory plate.

This CDR3 spans 14 amino acids. V dropped 0 bases and J dropped 3 bases, with 5 bases sitting between them. Germline lookup yields CDR1 SGHTA and CDR2 FQGTGA. Memory CD4+ cells were the fraction left after CD45RA+ naive selection. As processed by the authors: As immunoSEQ supplied junction-only sequences (without quality scores), filtering differed. Sequenced by immunoSEQ multiplex PCR; TCRdb stores in-frame clones only, minus some. V, J and clone size are those of that table, while D and trimming were read from the DNA. The data show roughly 1 million clones, 75% to 85% seen once. The receptor was derived from a man aged 18 to 30 in good health. Some clones in this sample may be carry-over from other donors' samples. The sample consisted of memory CD4+ T cells from PBMCs. Subset in this sample: CD45RA-negative fraction. The V call is TRBV7-3, the J call TRBJ2-2; no reliable D call. CDR3 nucleotides: TGTGCCAGCAGCTTAACAGGGTACACCGGGGAGCTGTTTTTT. Its protein product is CASSLTGYTGELFF. The full variable domain, its missing parts supplied by reference TRBV7-3 and TRBJ2-2, is GAGVSQTPSNKVTEKGKYVELRCDPISGHTALYWYRQSLGQGPEFLIYFQGTGAADDSGLPNDRFFAVRPEGSVSTLKIQRTERGDSAVYLCASSLTGYTGELFFGEGSRLTVL.